Detailed here is one T cell receptor (beta chain). Antigen unknown. The RNA input was roughly 0.5 to 1 ug, and it was reverse transcribed with random hexamers. By means of immunoSEQ multiplex PCR, TCR beta CDR3 spanning 54 Vbeta and 13 Jbeta underwent amplification. In TCRdb, the immunoSEQ multiplex PCR reads were re-called with MiXCR into one record per CDR3 protein. This sample has about 240,000 distinct CDR3 sequences; 90% to 96% occur once, and the top ten carry around 0.1%. The sample is drawn from a study of CD8 T cells in Susac syndrome. Study-wide results and caveats: Susac syndrome CD4+ T cell repertoires showed no clonal expansion.

TEMRA cells were FACS-enriched and CD8+ and CD4+ T cells negatively isolated. From germline, CDR1 is SGHNT and CDR2 YYREEE (reference sequence). CDR3 length: 14 residues. Losses at the gene ends were 4 bases for V and 3 bases for J; bases not matched to a gene: 5. The receptor was isolated from a human donor with Susac syndrome. The V gene is TRBV5-4, the J gene TRBJ2-7; 9 nucleotides line up with TRBD1. Sequenced input: CD4+ T cells from PBMCs. CDR3 loop: CASSHGQGIYEQYF. Written as DNA, the CDR3 is TGTGCCAGCAGCCACGGACAGGGGATCTACGAGCAGTACTTC. Complete variable domain (other parts from reference TRBV5-4 and TRBJ2-7): ETGVTQSPTHLIKTRGQQVTLRCSSQSGHNTVSWYQQALGQGPQFIFQYYREEENGRGNFPPRFSGLQFPNYSSELNVNALELDDSALYLCASSHGQGIYEQYFGPGTRLTVT.